This T cell receptor (beta chain) was captured in a study of chemoradiotherapy in HPV16-positive cancers. About the research overall: A couple of HPV16-positive patients' cells yielded candidate HPV-specific clones and common motifs. Study observations and caveats: In HPV16-positive patients, HPV-responsive T-cell expansion tracked better recurrence-free survival. Candidate HPV-specific clones and E7-related TCR motifs grew in tumor during treatment.

Repeated repertoire sampling spanned the course of chemoradiotherapy. Germline lookup yields CDR1 SGHTA and CDR2 FQGNSA. There are 14 residues in the CDR3. With 5 bases removed from V and 6 bases from J, the gap between germline ends came to 17 bases. In the case of this clone: The antigen remains undetermined.

Generated by immunoSEQ multiplex PCR, the TCRdb table keeps only in-frame clones and is missing some. In the table there are some 29,000 clones, 85% to 95% of which are singletons. The sequences come from blood, collected from a patient who underwent chemoradiotherapy. The TCR originated in a human donor with HPV-associated anogenital cancer. V and J are TRBV7-2 and TRBJ2-7; D is uncertain. The CDR3 DNA reads TGTGCCAGCAGCGTCTTTGTGTTATTCGGCGAGCAGTACTTC. It specifies CASSVFVLFGEQYF.